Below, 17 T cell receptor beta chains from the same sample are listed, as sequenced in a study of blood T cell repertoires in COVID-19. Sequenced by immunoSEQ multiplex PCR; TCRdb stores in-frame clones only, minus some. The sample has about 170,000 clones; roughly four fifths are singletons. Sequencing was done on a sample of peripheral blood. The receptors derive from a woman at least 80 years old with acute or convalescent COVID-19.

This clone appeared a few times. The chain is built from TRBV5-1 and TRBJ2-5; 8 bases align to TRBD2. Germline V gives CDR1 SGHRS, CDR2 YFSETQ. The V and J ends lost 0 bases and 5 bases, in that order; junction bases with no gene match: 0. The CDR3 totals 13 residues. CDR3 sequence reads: CASSLGLAETQYF. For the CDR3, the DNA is TGCGCCAGCAGCTTGGGACTAGCGGAGACCCAGTACTTC.

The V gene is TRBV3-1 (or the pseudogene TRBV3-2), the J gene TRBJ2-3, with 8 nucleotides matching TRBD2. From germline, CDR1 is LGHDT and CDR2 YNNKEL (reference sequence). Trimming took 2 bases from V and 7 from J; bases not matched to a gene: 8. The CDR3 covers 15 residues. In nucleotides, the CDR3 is TGTGCCAGCAGCCAAACCCTCGCGGGAGGAAATACGCAGTATTTT. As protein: CASSQTLAGGNTQYF.

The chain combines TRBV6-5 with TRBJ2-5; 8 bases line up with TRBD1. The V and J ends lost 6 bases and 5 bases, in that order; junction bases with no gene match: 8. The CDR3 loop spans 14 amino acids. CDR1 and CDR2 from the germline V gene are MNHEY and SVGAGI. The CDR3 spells CASRLTGAGETQYF. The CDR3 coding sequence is TGTGCCAGCAGATTGACAGGGGCCGGGGAGACCCAGTACTTC.

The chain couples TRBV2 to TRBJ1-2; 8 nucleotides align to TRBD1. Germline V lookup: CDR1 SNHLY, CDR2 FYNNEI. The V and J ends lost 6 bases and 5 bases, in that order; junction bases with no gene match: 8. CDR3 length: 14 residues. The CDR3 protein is CASRETGVFYGYTF. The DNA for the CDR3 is TGTGCCAGCAGGGAGACAGGGGTATTTTATGGCTACACCTTC.

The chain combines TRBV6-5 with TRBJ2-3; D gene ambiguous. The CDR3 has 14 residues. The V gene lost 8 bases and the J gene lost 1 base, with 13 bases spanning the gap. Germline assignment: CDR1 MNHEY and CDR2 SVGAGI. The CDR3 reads CASAFMARTDTQYF. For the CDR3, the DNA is TGTGCCAGCGCCTTTATGGCCCGCACAGATACGCAGTATTTT.

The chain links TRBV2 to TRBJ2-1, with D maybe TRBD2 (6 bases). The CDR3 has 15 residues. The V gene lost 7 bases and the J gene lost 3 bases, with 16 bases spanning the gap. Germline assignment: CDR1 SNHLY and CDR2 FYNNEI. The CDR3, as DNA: TGTGCCAGCACCCCCGGGCTAGCGATCTACAATGAGCAGTTCTTC. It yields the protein CASTPGLAIYNEQFF.

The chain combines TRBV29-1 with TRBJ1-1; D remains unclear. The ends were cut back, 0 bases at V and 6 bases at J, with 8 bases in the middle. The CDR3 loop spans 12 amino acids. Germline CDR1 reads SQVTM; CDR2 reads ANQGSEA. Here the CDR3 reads CSVEDSRAEAFF. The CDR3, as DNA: TGCAGCGTTGAAGACTCCCGTGCTGAAGCTTTCTTT.

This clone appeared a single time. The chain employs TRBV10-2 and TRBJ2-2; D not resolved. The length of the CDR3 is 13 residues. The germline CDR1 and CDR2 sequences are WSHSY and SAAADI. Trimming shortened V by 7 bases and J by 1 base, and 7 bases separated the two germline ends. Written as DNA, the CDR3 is TGCGCCAGCAAGAACGGGAACACCGGGGAGCTGTTTTTT. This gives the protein CASKNGNTGELFF.

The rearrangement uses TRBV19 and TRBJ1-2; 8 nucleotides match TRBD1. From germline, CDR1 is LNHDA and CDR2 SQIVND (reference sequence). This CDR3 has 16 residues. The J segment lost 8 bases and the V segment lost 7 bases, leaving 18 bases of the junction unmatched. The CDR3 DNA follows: TGTGCCAGTAATGACCTTCAGGGGGCGAGGGGTGCGGGCTACACCTTC. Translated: CASNDLQGARGAGYTF.

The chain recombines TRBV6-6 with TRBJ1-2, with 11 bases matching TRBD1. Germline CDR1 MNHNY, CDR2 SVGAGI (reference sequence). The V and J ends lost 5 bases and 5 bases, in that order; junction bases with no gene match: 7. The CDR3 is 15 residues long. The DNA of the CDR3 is TGTGCCAGCAGTCACGGACAGGGGGCTCAATATGGCTACACCTTC. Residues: CASSHGQGAQYGYTF.

CDR3 sequence (DNA): TGCGCCAGCAGTGAGTCGGAGCTAGGCACAGATACGCAGTATTTT. It specifies CASSESELGTDTQYF. The V gene is TRBV10-1, the J gene TRBJ2-3; no clear D. This CDR3 comprises 15 residues. Trimming removed 0 bases at V and 1 base at J, with 8 bases between. From germline, CDR1 is WNHNN and CDR2 SYGVQD (reference sequence).

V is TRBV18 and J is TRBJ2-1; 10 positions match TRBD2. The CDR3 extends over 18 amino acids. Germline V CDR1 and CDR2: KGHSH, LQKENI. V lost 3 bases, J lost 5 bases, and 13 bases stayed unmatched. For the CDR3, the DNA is TGTGCCAGCTCACCCTCCCCGCGGCTAGCGGGAGCTGACAATGAGCAGTTCTTC. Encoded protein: CASSPSPRLAGADNEQFF.

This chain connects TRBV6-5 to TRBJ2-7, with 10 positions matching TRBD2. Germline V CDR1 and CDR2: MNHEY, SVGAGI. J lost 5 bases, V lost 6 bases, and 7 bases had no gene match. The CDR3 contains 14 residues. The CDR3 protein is CASRRLAGDHEQYF. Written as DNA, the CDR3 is TGTGCCAGCAGGAGGCTAGCGGGAGACCACGAGCAGTACTTC.

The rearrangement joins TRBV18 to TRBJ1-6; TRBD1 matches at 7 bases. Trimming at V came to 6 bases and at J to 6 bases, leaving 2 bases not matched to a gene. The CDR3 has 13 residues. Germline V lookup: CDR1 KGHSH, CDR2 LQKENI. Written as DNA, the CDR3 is TGTGCCAGCTCCCGGGACAGTAATTCACCCCTCCACTTT. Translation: CASSRDSNSPLHF.

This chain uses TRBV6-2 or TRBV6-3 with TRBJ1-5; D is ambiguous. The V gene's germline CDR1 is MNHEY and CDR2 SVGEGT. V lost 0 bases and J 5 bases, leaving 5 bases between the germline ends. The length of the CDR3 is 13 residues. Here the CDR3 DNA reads TGTGCCAGCAGTTACTCGCAGGATCAGCCCCAGCATTTT. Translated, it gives CASSYSQDQPQHF.

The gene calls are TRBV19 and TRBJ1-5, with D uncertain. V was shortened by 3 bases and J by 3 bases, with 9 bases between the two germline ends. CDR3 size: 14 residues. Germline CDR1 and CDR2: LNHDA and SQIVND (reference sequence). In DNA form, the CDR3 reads TGTGCCAGTAGTATGAGGCAGATCAATCAGCCCCAGCATTTT. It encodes CASSMRQINQPQHF.

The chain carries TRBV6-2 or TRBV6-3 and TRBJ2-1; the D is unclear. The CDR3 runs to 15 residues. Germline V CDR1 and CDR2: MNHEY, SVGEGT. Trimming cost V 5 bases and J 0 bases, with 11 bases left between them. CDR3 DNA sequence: TGTGCCAGCAGTAATTCCCTTAGCTCCTACAATGAGCAGTTCTTC. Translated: CASSNSLSSYNEQFF.